These 25 T cell receptor beta chains were all obtained from the same sample, sequenced in a study of regulatory T cells in long-lasting Graves disease. The time point: newly diagnosed GD, antithyroid drugs for less than 3 months. Making the TCR library involved RNA that had been extracted from PBMCs. Investigators prepared the TCR beta libraries by applying iRepertoire HTBI primers and Arm-PCR of CDR3 regions. TCRdb used MiXCR to reprocess the multiplex PCR reads, holding one entry per CDR3 protein. The sample contains about 460,000 distinct CDR3 sequences, 14% of which appear only once. The same sample was also studied in work on T cells in Graves' hyperthyroidism and ophthalmopathy.

The input for sequencing was peripheral blood mononuclear cells (PBMCs), taken at new diagnosis, from a patient treated with antithyroid drugs. Every receptor here comes from a woman aged 45-59 years with Graves disease.

This clonotype was counted only a few times. This rearrangement joins TRBV7-3 to TRBJ2-7; 11 bases are shared with TRBD2. V trimming: 5 bases; J trimming: 2 bases; junction bases outside the gene matches: 5. Germline CDR1 SGHTA, CDR2 FQGTGA. This CDR3 has 15 residues. In DNA, the CDR3 is TGTGCCAGCAGCCAGACTAGCGGGAATGCCTACGAGCAGTACTTC. Translating gives CASSQTSGNAYEQYF.

Comment on this clonotype: A much larger clone lies a single base off, so this may be a read error. J is TRBJ1-1 and V is TRBV5-1; possible D gene TRBD1, 6 bases. The V gene's germline CDR1 is SGHRS and CDR2 YFSETQ. Trimming removed 3 bases at V and 5 bases at J, with 20 bases between. This CDR3 is 16 amino acids long. The CDR3 DNA follows: TGCGCCAGCAGCTCGGTGGGGGGGCGGAGGAGGACTGAAGCTTTCTTT. It specifies CASSSVGGRRRTEAFF.

The chain carries TRBV5-1 and TRBJ2-7, with 12 bases fitting TRBD2. This CDR3 region has 16 residues. J was trimmed by 8 bases and V by 1 base; bases with no gene match: 10. Germline V gene sequence: CDR1 SGHRS, CDR2 YFSETQ. The CDR3 region is CASSLRLAGDVRKQYF. Written as DNA, the CDR3 is TGCGCCAGCAGCTTGCGACTAGCGGGGGATGTACGAAAGCAGTACTTC. Combining the CDR3 with reference TRBV5-1 and TRBJ2-7 gives the whole variable domain KAGVTQTPRYLIKTRGQQVTLSCSPISGHRSVSWYQQTPGQGLQFLFEYFSETQRNKGNFPGRFSGRQFSNSRSEMNVSTLELGDSALYLCASSLRLAGDVRKQYFGPGTRLTVT.

About this clonotype itself: A much larger clone sits a single nucleotide away, making a read error possible. J is TRBJ2-2 and V is TRBV11-2; 7 bases line up with TRBD2. This CDR3 has 15 residues. The germline CDR1 and CDR2 sequences are SGHAT and FQNNGV. The CDR3 spells CASTPSTGGSGELVF. CDR3 in DNA: TGTGCCAGCACTCCAAGTACGGGGGGATCCGGGGAGCTGGTTTTT.

This clonotype occurred a few times. The rearrangement joins TRBV20-1 to TRBJ2-7, with 8 bases identical to TRBD2. The CDR3 is 14 amino acids. With V trimmed by 2 bases and J by 6 bases, 9 bases remained unmatched. Germline values: CDR1 DFQATT, CDR2 SNEGSKA (reference sequence). The CDR3 sequence: CSARPRAGAGEQYF. In DNA, the CDR3 is TGCAGTGCTAGACCCCGAGCGGGAGCGGGCGAGCAGTACTTC.

This clonotype occurred many times. The genes are TRBV28 and TRBJ2-7; D is unclear. V was cut by 2 bases and J by 5 bases, with 7 bases left in between. In germline, CDR1 is MDHEN, CDR2 SYDVKM. The CDR3 sequence is 12 residues long. The CDR3 DNA follows: TGTGCCAGCAGTTTAGAGGAGAACGAGCAGTACTTC. Translated, it gives CASSLEENEQYF. Full variable domain (remainder filled in from reference TRBV28 and TRBJ2-7): DVKVTQSSRYLVKRTGEKVFLECVQDMDHENMFWYRQDPGLGLRLIYFSYDVKMKEKGDIPEGYSVSREKKERFSLILESASTNQTSMYLCASSLEENEQYFGPGTRLTVT.

This clonotype appeared a few times. The chain recombines TRBV25-1 with TRBJ1-5, with D tentatively TRBD1 (6 bases). This CDR3 is 15 amino acids long. V was clipped by 5 bases and J by 6 bases, with 17 bases between them. Germline CDR1 MGHDK, CDR2 SYGVNS. CDR3 in amino acids: CASSKGQGRGQPQHF. CDR3 coding DNA: TGTGCCAGCAGTAAGGGGCAGGGGCGAGGTCAGCCCCAGCATTTT.

This clonotype was seen many times. This chain connects TRBV28 to TRBJ2-7; the match to TRBD2 covers 12 bases. The CDR3 runs 14 residues. Unmatched junction bases numbered 1, after V lost 0 bases and J lost 7 bases. The germline gives CDR1 MDHEN, CDR2 SYDVKM. CDR3 loop: CASSLWGLAGEQYF. The DNA of the CDR3 is TGTGCCAGCAGTTTATGGGGACTAGCGGGTGAGCAGTACTTC.

This clonotype was recorded many times. The chain links TRBV29-1 to TRBJ2-2, with 7 bases matching TRBD1. V lost 1 base to trimming and J lost 3 bases; unmatched junction nucleotides: 5. The CDR3 runs 15 residues. CDR1 is SQVTM and CDR2 is ANQGSEA in the germline V gene. The CDR3 protein is CSVEGDRDDTGELFF. CDR3 bases: TGCAGCGTTGAAGGCGACAGGGACGACACCGGGGAGCTGTTTTTT.

This clonotype was counted ten times or more. The chain couples TRBV5-6 to TRBJ2-1, with D hard to call. Trimming pared 0 bases from V and 2 bases from J, leaving 9 bases between. The V gene's germline CDR1 is SGHDT and CDR2 YYEEEE. The CDR3 sequence is 15 residues long. Here the CDR3 reads CASSLGRATYNEQFF. CDR3 coding DNA: TGTGCCAGCAGCTTGGGGAGAGCTACCTACAATGAGCAGTTCTTC.

This clonotype was recorded many times. The chain carries TRBV5-1 and TRBJ2-5, with D possibly being TRBD2 (7 bases). From germline, CDR1 is SGHRS and CDR2 YFSETQ. V was trimmed by 5 bases and J by 3 bases, leaving 14 bases between them. This CDR3 spans 14 amino acids. The CDR3 spells CASRGGLAEETQYF. The CDR3, as DNA: TGCGCCAGCAGGGGGGGCCTAGCGGAAGAGACCCAGTACTTC.

In its sample, this clonotype was seen many times. The rearrangement uses TRBV14 and TRBJ2-3; D gene unclear. The CDR3 is made up of 12 amino acids. Trimming left V 1 base short and J 5 bases short, with 4 bases between. Germline V CDR1 and CDR2: SGHDN, FVKESK. The CDR3 loop is CASSQALDTQYF. Written as DNA, the CDR3 is TGTGCCAGCAGCCAAGCCCTAGATACGCAGTATTTT.

The chain combines TRBV6-2 or TRBV6-3 with TRBJ1-4; D is ambiguous. V was shortened by 2 bases and J by 5 bases, with 15 bases between the two germline ends. CDR1 and CDR2 from the germline V gene are MNHEY and SVGEGT. The CDR3 loop spans 16 amino acids. The CDR3 here is CASSYAQPGLNEKLFF. In nucleotides, the CDR3 is TGTGCCAGCAGTTACGCCCAACCGGGATTGAATGAAAAACTGTTTTTT.

The chain carries TRBV13 and TRBJ2-7, with 10 positions matching TRBD1. The trim removed 5 bases at V and 0 bases at J, leaving 7 bases unmatched. The CDR3 runs 16 residues. Looked up from germline, CDR1 is PRHDT and CDR2 is FYEKMQ (reference sequence). CDR3 in amino acids: CASSPRTGGSSYEQYF. CDR3 coding DNA: TGTGCCAGCAGCCCTCGGACAGGGGGGAGCTCCTACGAGCAGTACTTC.

This clonotype was counted many times. J is TRBJ2-7 and V is TRBV3-1, with 8 bases that match TRBD2. CDR3 length equals 16 residues. The V gene end was trimmed by 0 bases and the J gene end by 4 bases; junction bases not matched to a gene: 8. Germline V lookup: CDR1 LGHDT, CDR2 YNNKEL (reference sequence). The CDR3 loop reads CASSQDSASGSYEQYF. The CDR3 DNA reads TGTGCCAGCAGCCAAGATTCGGCTAGCGGGTCTTACGAGCAGTACTTC.

The chain employs TRBV9 and TRBJ2-5; 7 nucleotides agree with TRBD2. The CDR3 length is 15 residues. Germline CDR1 SGDLS, CDR2 YYNGEE. V trimming: 5 bases; J trimming: 4 bases; junction bases outside the gene matches: 11. DNA of the CDR3: TGTGCCAGCAGTGCTTGGGGGGGGAATAGAGAGACCCAGTACTTC. Amino acid sequence: CASSAWGGNRETQYF.

The table lists this clonotype with many counts. The rearrangement links TRBV29-1 to TRBJ2-7, with D possibly TRBD2 on 5 matching bases. The CDR3 consists of 11 residues. Germline CDR1 SQVTM, CDR2 ANQGSEA. V gave up 6 bases and J gave up 3 bases, with 9 bases separating them. The CDR3 protein is CSVQEDYEQYF. Here the CDR3 DNA reads TGCAGCGTCCAGGAGGACTACGAGCAGTACTTC.

This clonotype showed up many times. CDR3 sequence reads: CASRLMGDSNTEAFF. In nucleotides, the CDR3 is TGTGCCAGCAGGTTAATGGGGGACAGCAACACTGAAGCTTTCTTT. This chain connects TRBV6-1 to TRBJ1-1, with 7 bases lining up with TRBD1. This CDR3 comprises 15 residues. Trimming at V came to 6 bases and at J to 2 bases, leaving 9 bases not matched to a gene. Per germline, CDR1 MNHNS and CDR2 SASEGT.

As to this clonotype: A much larger clone differs by one base, so this may be a read error. The CDR3 ends on some other residue instead of the conserved phenylalanine or tryptophan, so this is likely a read error. V and J are TRBV7-3 and TRBJ2-3, with D possibly TRBD2 on 6 matching bases. The CDR3 totals 14 residues. Germline V gene lookup returns CDR1 SGHTA and CDR2 FQGTGA. Trimming removed 2 bases at V and 4 bases at J, with 10 bases between. The CDR3 nucleotides are TGTGCCAGCAGCTTATCTCTAGCGTCAGATACGCAGTATCTT. It is translated as CASSLSLASDTQYL.

V is TRBV29-1 and J is TRBJ2-2; D gene ambiguous. Germline lookup yields CDR1 SQVTM and CDR2 ANQGSEA. The CDR3 extends over 15 amino acids. Between the trimmed V and J ends, which lost 8 bases and 0 bases, there was a span of 16 bases. CDR3 DNA: TGCAGCCTACGTCTCGGCTCGTCGAACACCGGGGAGCTGTTTTTT. It encodes CSLRLGSSNTGELFF.

This clonotype was found many times. V usage is TRBV5-8 and J usage is TRBJ2-7; the match to TRBD1 covers 7 bases. V lost 1 base and J lost 3; bases outside the gene matches: 7. Germline CDR1 reads SGHTS; CDR2 reads YDEGEE. This CDR3 is built from 15 residues. The CDR3 coding sequence is TGTGCCAGCAGCTTGCAGGGACAGATTAACTACGAGCAGTACTTC. Its translation: CASSLQGQINYEQYF.

This clonotype was counted many times. The chain employs TRBV24-1 and TRBJ2-7; 7 bases are shared with TRBD2. Germline CDR1 reads KGHDR; CDR2 reads SFDVKD. The CDR3 length is 14 residues. V lost 1 base and J lost 3; bases outside the gene matches: 2. Here the CDR3 reads CATSDFSGNYEQYF. The CDR3 nucleotides are TGTGCCACCAGTGATTTCAGCGGGAACTACGAGCAGTACTTC.

The chain employs TRBV7-9 and TRBJ2-3, with 10 bases aligning to TRBD1. From germline, CDR1 is SEHNR and CDR2 FQNEAQ (reference sequence). The CDR3 sequence is 14 residues long. V shed 5 bases and J 3 bases; nucleotides not matched to a gene: 2. The CDR3 region is CASSRTGGTDTQYF. CDR3 nucleotide sequence: TGTGCCAGCAGCCGGACAGGGGGAACAGATACGCAGTATTTT.

This clonotype was observed many times. The rearrangement joins TRBV28 to TRBJ1-4, with D possibly TRBD1 on 6 matching bases. V dropped 11 bases and J dropped 5 bases, with 15 bases sitting between them. CDR3 size: 13 residues. CDR1 is MDHEN and CDR2 is SYDVKM in the germline V gene. The CDR3 DNA sequence: TGTGCCGGTGGGGGGCTGAGCAATGAAAAACTGTTTTTT. It encodes CAGGGLSNEKLFF.

The rearrangement uses TRBV28 and TRBJ1-2, with 7 bases fitting TRBD1. The CDR3 runs 14 residues. The junction had 6 bases not matched to a gene; V was cut back by 4 bases and J by 4 bases. Germline assignment: CDR1 MDHEN and CDR2 SYDVKM. The CDR3 nucleotides are TGTGCCAGCAGTTCTCCCGGGACAGTCTATGGCTACACCTTC. Translation gives CASSSPGTVYGYTF.